This T cell receptor beta chain was documented in a study of T-cell reconstitution after alpha-beta-depleted transplantation in children. General observations from the study: The study reportedly traced alpha-beta T cells about two months after transplant to several hundred expanded graft clones. Hyperexpanded clones declined; after one year, newly produced T cells mostly supplied diversity. Some patients' high day-60 TCRbeta diversity was traced to surviving recipient T cells and thymic progenitors.

A TCRbeta library incorporating unique molecular identifiers was prepared. TCRdb reprocessed the PCR reads with MiXCR, giving one entry per CDR3 protein. The sample has around 300,000 distinct CDR3 sequences, approximately 23% seen once. Remarks on this clonotype: Its target is unknown.

Germline assignment: CDR1 SNHLY and CDR2 FYNNEI. The trim removed 10 bases at V and 6 bases at J, leaving 7 bases unmatched. There are 14 residues in the CDR3. This sequence was found in a male patient under 18 who had a stem cell transplant for acute lymphoblastic leukemia, so the T cells may come from the graft donor. The material sequenced was PBMCs, mostly from graft donor cells, taken 180 days after TCRalphabeta/CD19-depleted stem cell transplant. The V gene is TRBV2, the J gene TRBJ2-2, with 11 bases lining up with TRBD2. The CDR3 loop is CATSTSGRSGELFF. The CDR3 nucleotides are TGTGCCACCTCTACTAGCGGGAGATCCGGGGAGCTGTTTTTT.